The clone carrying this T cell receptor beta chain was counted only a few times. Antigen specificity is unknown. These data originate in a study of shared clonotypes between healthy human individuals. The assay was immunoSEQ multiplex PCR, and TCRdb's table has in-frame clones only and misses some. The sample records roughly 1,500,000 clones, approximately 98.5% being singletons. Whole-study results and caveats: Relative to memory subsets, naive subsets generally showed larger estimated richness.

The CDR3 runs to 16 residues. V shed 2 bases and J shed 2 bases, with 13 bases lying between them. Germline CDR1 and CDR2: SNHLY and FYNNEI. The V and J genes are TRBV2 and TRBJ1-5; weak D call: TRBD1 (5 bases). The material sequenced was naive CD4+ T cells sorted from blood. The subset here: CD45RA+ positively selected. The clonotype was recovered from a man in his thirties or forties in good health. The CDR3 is CASSERARGGNQPQHF. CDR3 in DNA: TGTGCCAGCAGTGAAAGGGCCCGGGGCGGCAATCAGCCCCAGCATTTT.